One TCR beta chain is described in this entry. The source of the sample is a study of cytomegalovirus exposure and HLA in healthy donors. This PCR relied on a set of 60 Vbeta primers and 13 Jbeta primers. The repertoire was sequenced with immunoSEQ multiplex PCR; TCRdb's copy has only in-frame clones and lacks some. The sample records about 92,000 clones, over 70% being singletons. The CDR3 runs to 12 residues. Looked up from germline, CDR1 is ENHRY and CDR2 is SYGVKD. Trimming removed 11 bases from V and 3 bases from J, with 12 bases in between. The chain recombines TRBV10-3 with TRBJ2-3; D is ambiguous. Sequenced: PBMCs. The clonotype comes from a girl aged 2 to 10 in good health and CMV-seropositive. The DNA for the CDR3 is TGTGCCGTTACAACCACAACAGATACGCAGTATTTT. This encodes CAVTTTTDTQYF.